These 14 T cell receptor beta chains originate from one sample sequenced in a study of blood T cells in healthy people across ages. The use of a sample-barcoded 5' primer and a J-beta primer mix characterized a second PCR of roughly 6 to 12 cycles. TCRdb recomputed calls from the 5' RACE reads with MiXCR, one row per CDR3 protein. The table lists some 900,000 distinct CDR3 sequences, about 30% of them singletons, with roughly a sixth in the top ten. What was sequenced was blood. All receptors come from a woman aged 80 or over in good health.

This rearrangement joins TRBV11-2 to TRBJ2-7; D not resolved. V dropped 5 bases and J dropped 3 bases, with 14 bases sitting between them. Germline loops: CDR1 SGHAT, CDR2 FQNNGV. The CDR3 totals 14 residues. DNA for the CDR3: TGTGCCAGCAGCCTAGGTCCCCGGATCTACGAGCAGTACTTC. This sequence encodes CASSLGPRIYEQYF. Full variable domain (missing parts from reference TRBV11-2 and TRBJ2-7): EAGVAQSPRYKIIEKRQSVAFWCNPISGHATLYWYQQILGQGPKLLIQFQNNGVVDDSQLPKDRFSAERLKGVDSTLKIQPAKLEDSAVYLCASSLGPRIYEQYFGPGTRLTVT.

The count of this clonotype is one. A much larger clone lies a single base off, so this may be a read error. The gene calls are TRBV28 and TRBJ2-1; D may be TRBD2 (6 bases). The tail of the sequence fits TRBJ2-7 better, so the J call may be wrong. Germline values: CDR1 MDHEN, CDR2 SYDVKM. The CDR3 sequence is 16 residues long. The CDR3: CASSLFRRGSYNEQYF. DNA for the CDR3: TGTGCCAGCAGTTTATTTCGGCGGGGTTCTTACAATGAGCAGTACTTC.

This clonotype was seen a few times. The CDR3 loop is CASSQEKGLTQKTQYF. In nucleotides, the CDR3 is TGTGCCAGCAGCCAAGAAAAGGGACTAACACAAAAGACCCAGTACTTC. The rearrangement links TRBV3-1 to TRBJ2-5, with TRBD2 identical over 7 bases. This CDR3 is built from 16 residues. The junction had 10 bases not matched to a gene; V was cut back by 0 bases and J by 6 bases. The germline V gene encodes CDR1 LGHDT and CDR2 YNNKEL (reference sequence).

As concerns this clonotype: The CDR3 carries no conserved terminal phenylalanine or tryptophan, so it likely arises from a read error. J is TRBJ2-3 and V is TRBV6-1; D is possibly TRBD2 (6 bases). This CDR3 has 16 residues. V shed 2 bases and J shed 1 base, with 13 bases lying between them. Germline loops: CDR1 MNHNS, CDR2 SASEGT. The CDR3 here is CASSERHGGGTDTQYV. For the CDR3, the DNA is TGTGCCAGCAGTGAACGCCACGGCGGGGGCACAGATACGCAGTATGTT.

The rearrangement joins TRBV28 to TRBJ1-5; a weak D match, TRBD1 (6 bases). Between the trimmed V and J ends, which lost 4 bases and 2 bases, there was a span of 12 bases. The CDR3 contains 15 residues. Germline V gene data show CDR1 as MDHEN and CDR2 as SYDVKM. CDR3 bases: TGTGCCAGCAGTTCGGAGGGGGTCGGCAATCAGCCCCAGCATTTT. The encoded protein is CASSSEGVGNQPQHF.

The J gene is TRBJ2-2, the V gene TRBV6-6; unclear D gene. V lost 2 bases to trimming and J lost 5 bases, with 3 bases between them. Germline V CDR1 and CDR2: MNHNY, SVGAGI (reference sequence). This CDR3 has 12 residues. The CDR3 sequence is CASSYETGELFF. CDR3 nucleotide sequence: TGTGCCAGCAGTTACGAGACCGGGGAGCTGTTTTTT.

This clonotype was seen repeatedly, ten times or more. CDR3 bases: TGCGCCAGCAGCTCCGGACAGGGGGCCCCGAACACTGAAGCTTTCTTT. Translated, it gives CASSSGQGAPNTEAFF. The chain is built from TRBV5-1 and TRBJ1-1, with 11 bases fitting TRBD1. The germline gives CDR1 SGHRS, CDR2 YFSETQ. Unmatched junction bases numbered 5, after V lost 3 bases and J lost 1 base. The CDR3 totals 16 residues.

The rearrangement joins TRBV19 to TRBJ1-1; D unclear. Germline V gives CDR1 LNHDA, CDR2 SQIVND (reference sequence). Trimming removed 3 bases at V and 5 bases at J, with 7 bases between. The CDR3 sequence is 12 residues long. CDR3 nucleotides: TGTGCCAGTAGTATGCGGAGAACTGAAGCTTTCTTT. This translates into CASSMRRTEAFF.

This clonotype was counted many times. The rearrangement links TRBV6-5 to TRBJ2-5; 10 bases are a match to TRBD2. This CDR3 spans 13 amino acids. V gave up 5 bases and J gave up 5 bases; unmatched junction bases: 2. Germline CDR1 MNHEY, CDR2 SVGAGI. The CDR3 nucleotides are TGTGCCAGCAGTCAGCGGGAGGGGGAGACCCAGTACTTC. Amino acids: CASSQREGETQYF.

This clonotype has a handful of counts. A much larger clone differs from this one at a single base, so this may be a read error. The J gene is TRBJ2-1, the V gene TRBV21-1; the table names TRBD2, a call not compared with the DNA. TRBV21-1 is reported as a pseudogene. This CDR3 region has 17 residues. DNA for the CDR3: TGTGCCCGCTCCGGACTATTACCGATGCGACATTACAATGAGCAGTTCTTC. Translated: CARSGLLPMRHYNEQFF.

The genes are TRBV20-1 and TRBJ1-1; tentative D call: TRBD1 (6 bases). V was trimmed by 3 bases and J by 5 bases, leaving 16 bases between them. This CDR3 is built from 14 residues. The V gene's germline CDR1 is DFQATT and CDR2 SNEGSKA (reference sequence). The CDR3 is CSASFGGRKTEAFF. CDR3 DNA sequence: TGCAGTGCTAGTTTCGGGGGCCGGAAGACTGAAGCTTTCTTT.

Points on this clonotype: A single base separates this from a much larger clone, so it may be a read error. The chain has TRBV15 and TRBJ2-3; 9 nucleotides align to TRBD1. The CDR3 has 19 residues. Germline assignment: CDR1 LNHNV and CDR2 YYDKDF (reference sequence). For the CDR3, the DNA is TGTGCCACCAGCAGAGATTACCCACCGGGACAGGGTCCCACAGATGCGCAGTATTTT. Residues: CATSRDYPPGQGPTDAQYF.

About this clonotype itself: A much larger clone differs from this one at a single base, so this may be a read error. The chain has TRBV20-1 and TRBJ2-7; D perhaps matches TRBD2 (5 bases). This CDR3 comprises 14 residues. Germline V gene lookup returns CDR1 DFQATT and CDR2 SNEGSKA (reference sequence). Deletions cut 0 bases from V and 7 bases from J, with 16 bases between. CDR3 region: CSARDPGGYNEQYF. CDR3 DNA sequence: TGCAGTGCTAGAGATCCTGGAGGTTACAATGAGCAGTACTTC.

This clonotype has more than one count but fewer than ten. The rearrangement joins TRBV20-1 to TRBJ1-2, with no clear D. V was shortened by 5 bases and J by 3 bases, with 16 bases between the two germline ends. Germline V gene sequence: CDR1 DFQATT, CDR2 SNEGSKA (reference sequence). This CDR3 contains 14 residues. The CDR3 bases are TGCAGTGCTTTTGGTCGGGGAGGAGACTATGGCTACACCTTC. This gives the protein CSAFGRGGDYGYTF.